Listed below are T cell receptor beta chains from one sample, sequenced in a study of shared T cell receptors in the human thymus. Using immunoSEQ multiplex PCR, the repertoire was profiled, and TCRdb retains in-frame clones only, with some absent. The repertoire consists of about 500,000 clones, with around three quarters occurring once and the leading ten covering around 0.013%. These data were also reused for a study on human thymus T cells.

Sequencing used thymocytes. Receptors were obtained from a boy under two years old with a congenital heart defect. CDR3s include the opening cysteine and the closing phenylalanine or tryptophan. D genes are given only for firm matches. Only part of the rows carry a size: once, few, many, or a class if the clone is expanded.

TRBJ2-7,-,TRBV5-4,-,CASSLRACRGAGENEQYF,TGTGCCAGCAGCTTGCGCGCTTGTCGGGGGGCTGGTGAGAACGAGCAGTACTTC
TRBJ2-1,-,TRBV23-1,TRBD2,CASSHPTSGRINEQFF,TGCGCCAGCAGTCACCCGACTAGCGGGAGAATCAATGAGCAGTTCTTC
TRBJ1-5,once,TRBV11-2,TRBD1,CASSTGTAAYSNQPQHF,TGTGCCAGCAGCACAGGGACAGCTGCCTATAGCAATCAGCCCCAGCATTTT
TRBJ2-1,-,TRBV2,TRBD2,CASSGEGYNEQFF,TGTGCCAGCAGTGGGGAGGGTTACAATGAGCAGTTCTTC
TRBJ2-3,-,TRBV10-1,-,CARPRWGTTDTQYF,TGCGCCCGCCCCCGCTGGGGCACGACAGATACGCAGTATTTT
TRBJ2-7,-,TRBV4-1,-,CASSRLEGTYEQYF,TGCGCCAGCAGCCGACTAGAGGGAACCTACGAGCAGTACTTC
TRBJ2-4,-,TRBV18,TRBD1,CASSPPRQGNCPKNIQYF,TGTGCCAGCTCACCACCCCGACAGGGGAATTGCCCCAAAAACATTCAGTACTTC
TRBJ1-1,-,TRBV19,-,CASSIRDPGSHTEAFF,TGTGCCAGTAGTATAAGGGATCCAGGGTCGCACACTGAAGCTTTCTTT
TRBJ2-7,-,TRBV2,-,CASRTSGPYEQYF,TGTGCCAGCAGGACTAGTGGCCCCTACGAGCAGTACTTC
TRBJ1-2,once,TRBV6-5,-,CASSYSRQPYGYTF,TGTGCCAGCAGTTACTCGAGACAACCATATGGCTACACCTTC
TRBJ2-1,-,TRBV7-2,TRBD2,CASSLAAGGLAGGGYNEQFF,TGTGCCAGCAGCTTAGCGGCTGGGGGACTAGCGGGAGGAGGGTACAATGAGCAGTTCTTC
TRBJ2-7,-,TRBV4-1,-,CASSQDIEDSPYEQYF,TGCGCCAGCAGCCAAGATATTGAGGACTCCCCCTACGAGCAGTACTTC
TRBJ2-1,-,TRBV6-4,TRBD2,CASTLLAGGNEQFF,TGTGCCAGCACCCTACTAGCGGGAGGGAATGAGCAGTTCTTC
TRBJ2-1,once,TRBV15,TRBD2,CATSRDVWPILSGRSCEQFF,TGTGCCACCAGCAGAGACGTTTGGCCCATACTGAGCGGGAGGTCGTGTGAGCAGTTCTTC
TRBJ2-1,-,TRBV5-1,-,CASSPRTPSTNEQFF,TGCGCCAGCAGCCCACGGACTCCGTCCACCAATGAGCAGTTCTTC
TRBJ1-5,-,TRBV27,TRBD1,CASSPKGGHQPQHF,TGTGCCAGCAGCCCCAAAGGGGGCCATCAGCCCCAGCATTTT
TRBJ2-3,-,TRBV6-1,-,CASSEQGRADTQYF,TGTGCCAGCAGTGAACAGGGGCGGGCAGATACGCAGTATTTT